This T cell receptor beta chain was recorded in a study of technical replicates of blood from a handful of donors. This CDR3 has 16 residues. V shed 6 bases, J shed 5 bases, and the junction held 14 bases outside the gene matches. Germline V gene lookup returns CDR1 LNHNV and CDR2 YYDKDF (reference sequence). Measured with immunoSEQ multiplex PCR; TCRdb has only the in-frame clones, and not every one. Among 65,000 to 85,000 clones listed, 98% were seen once. This TCR derives from a human donor in good health. V usage is TRBV15 and J usage is TRBJ1-1, with 8 bases matching TRBD1. Sequencing input: T cells isolated from PBMCs. The CDR3 DNA reads as TGTGCCACCAGTAGGGACAGGATGGGTTTAGGGACTGAAGCTTTCTTT. Its translation: CATSRDRMGLGTEAFF.